The T cell receptor (beta chain) described here comes from a study of human thymus T cells. Findings and caveats of the study: Unrelated people showed highly overlapping thymic repertoires, related research reported. Apparent bias marked the V and J gene usage of thymic and blood repertoires.

This CDR3 is built from 20 residues. With V trimmed by 6 bases and J by 0 bases, 16 bases remained unmatched. CDR1 MNHEY and CDR2 SMNVEV come from the germline V gene (reference sequence). With respect to this clone: The antigen remains undetermined.

Resections that were taken during corrective heart surgery supplied the thymus tissue. Only in-frame clones appear in the TCRdb table, and some are missing; sequencing was by immunoSEQ multiplex PCR. There are 100,000 to 150,000 clones in the sample; around 94% occur only once, and under 0.025% lies in the top ten. Sequencing used thymus tissue. The chain links TRBV27 to TRBJ2-7; 14 bases are shared with TRBD2. The TCR comes from a boy younger than two with a congenital heart defect but otherwise immunologically healthy. The CDR3 is CASSSKNGLAGGLSSYEQYF. DNA of the CDR3: TGTGCCAGCAGCTCTAAAAACGGACTAGCGGGGGGCTTGAGCTCCTACGAGCAGTACTTC.